This record looks at one T cell receptor beta chain sequence and its context. Its specificity is not known. The CDR3 runs 13 residues. J gave up 4 bases and V 7 bases, and 5 bases lay outside the gene matches. Germline lookup yields CDR1 MNHNY and CDR2 SVGAGI (reference sequence). The sample comes from a study of T-cell memory formation after mild COVID-19. Study-wide results and limits: Researchers could not confirm that second-wave clones peaking on day 37 targeted SARS-CoV-2. Pre-infection memory harbored some responding clones, suggesting cross-reactive memory joined.

TCRdb re-analysed the 5' RACE reads in MiXCR, keeping a single row per CDR3 protein. The repertoire holds tens of thousands of distinct CDR3 sequences, 15% to 20% seen once, with 30% to 35% in the top ten. The sequenced sample was PBMCs or a T cell subset sorted from them (not recorded which). The chain couples TRBV6-6 to TRBJ2-7; 9 nucleotides align to TRBD2. The sequence was obtained from an adult woman who had mild COVID-19 (a few samples of this study predate the infection). Cell type and time point are not known. CDR3 sequence reads: CASKGTSWYEQYF. The CDR3, as DNA: TGTGCCAGCAAGGGGACTAGCTGGTACGAGCAGTACTTC.